Listed here are 28 T cell receptor beta chains from one sample, sequenced in a study of blood T cells in healthy people across ages. A sample-barcoded 5' primer and a J-beta primer mix were used in a second PCR of roughly 7 to 12 cycles. TCRdb processed the 5' RACE reads anew with MiXCR; each CDR3 protein has one entry. The data hold fewer than 800,000 distinct CDR3 sequences, with about 30% observed a single time. The sample was blood. These receptor sequences come from a woman at least 80 years old in good health.

This clonotype was seen repeatedly, ten times or more. The J gene is TRBJ2-7, the V gene TRBV7-6; D is unresolved. Trimming stripped 2 bases from V and 5 bases from J, with 7 bases between. This CDR3 is built from 12 residues. The germline gives CDR1 SGHVS, CDR2 FNYEAQ. Here the CDR3 DNA reads TGTGCCAGCAGCTTATTGGGCCACGAGCAGTACTTC. It yields the protein CASSLLGHEQYF.

This clonotype was recorded many times. The rearrangement uses TRBV7-2 and TRBJ2-2; D may be TRBD2 (6 bases). CDR3 length: 14 amino acids. V shed 5 bases and J shed 5 bases, with 12 bases lying between them. Per germline, CDR1 SGHTA and CDR2 FQGNSA. The CDR3 DNA reads as TGTGCCAGCAGCCAGACTAGGTCTACCGGGGAGCTGTTTTTT. Protein: CASSQTRSTGELFF.

The V and J genes are TRBV11-3 and TRBJ2-3; possible D gene TRBD1, 5 bases. The CDR3 covers 15 residues. The germline CDR1 and CDR2 sequences are SGHNT and YENEEA. V dropped 4 bases and J dropped 2 bases, with 13 bases sitting between them. CDR3 protein: CASSWGREVTDTQYF. The CDR3 bases are TGTGCCAGCAGCTGGGGCAGGGAAGTCACAGATACGCAGTATTTT. Drawing the rest from reference TRBV11-3 and TRBJ2-3, the complete variable domain is EAGVVQSPRYKIIEKKQPVAFWCNPISGHNTLYWYLQNLGQGPELLIRYENEEAVDDSQLPKDRFSAERLKGVDSTLKIQPAELGDSAVYLCASSWGREVTDTQYFGPGTRLTVL.

This clonotype showed up just a few times. The rearrangement uses TRBV7-2 and TRBJ1-5; no clear D. The CDR3 consists of 15 residues. Trimming took off 1 base at V and 4 bases at J, with 11 bases between the two ends. CDR1 and CDR2 from the germline V gene are SGHTA and FQGNSA. DNA for the CDR3: TGTGCCAGCAGCTTAGATTCCTCAGAGAATCAGCCCCAGCATTTT. Translation: CASSLDSSENQPQHF.

To note about this clonotype: Just one base apart from a much larger clone, this may be a read error. The rearrangement uses TRBV28 and TRBJ2-7; D could derive from TRBD1 or TRBD2 (7 bases each). The germline V gene encodes CDR1 MDHEN and CDR2 SYDVKM. V was trimmed by 3 bases and J by 4 bases, leaving 16 bases between them. The CDR3 loop spans 15 amino acids. The CDR3: CASSFTGRGGYEQYF. DNA for the CDR3: TGTGCCAGCAGTTTTACGGGCAGGGGGGGTTACGAGCAGTACTTC.

This clonotype was seen at least ten times. The chain has TRBV5-1 and TRBJ2-7, with 8 bases aligning to TRBD1. J gave up 4 bases and V 1 base, and 7 bases lay outside the gene matches. The CDR3 length is 15 residues. CDR1 and CDR2 (germline): SGHRS, YFSETQ. The DNA of the CDR3 is TGCGCCAGCAGCTTGATCGGGACAGGAGGGTACGAGCAGTACTTC. Translating gives CASSLIGTGGYEQYF.

This clonotype has only one observation. A single base separates this from a much larger clone, so it may be a read error. V is TRBV18 and J is TRBJ2-3; D unresolved. CDR3 length equals 14 residues. Per germline, CDR1 KGHSH and CDR2 LQKENI. The CDR3: CANSPRGLLDTQYF. The CDR3 coding sequence is TGTGCCAACTCACCACGAGGCCTACTTGATACGCAGTATTTT.

This clonotype was found many times. The gene calls are TRBV20-1 and TRBJ2-7; 11 bases align to TRBD2. Looked up from germline, CDR1 is DFQATT and CDR2 is SNEGSKA (reference sequence). There are 17 residues in the CDR3. Trimming took 3 bases from V and 5 from J; bases not matched to a gene: 15. The CDR3 loop is CSASSLAGGPTRDEQYF. The CDR3, as DNA: TGCAGTGCTAGTTCATTAGCGGGGGGGCCCACCCGGGACGAGCAGTACTTC.

The rearrangement uses TRBV5-1 and TRBJ2-1; 10 nucleotides line up with TRBD2. The CDR3 sequence is 17 residues long. Trimming at V came to 2 bases and at J to 13 bases, leaving 18 bases not matched to a gene. The germline V gene encodes CDR1 SGHRS and CDR2 YFSETQ. CDR3: CASSFSSGGDRSYEQFF. In DNA form, the CDR3 reads TGCGCCAGCAGCTTCTCCAGCGGGGGGGATCGGAGCTACGAACAGTTCTTC.

The chain links TRBV28 to TRBJ1-2, with 7 bases matching TRBD1. The length of the CDR3 is 11 residues. Germline lookup yields CDR1 MDHEN and CDR2 SYDVKM. The CDR3 nucleotides are TGTGGGACAGGAGAGATCTATGGCTACACCTTC. Its protein product is CGTGEIYGYTF.

This clonotype was found a few times. The chain recombines TRBV20-1 with TRBJ1-1; D is possibly TRBD1 (5 bases). The CDR3 runs to 14 residues. Germline lookup yields CDR1 DFQATT and CDR2 SNEGSKA (reference sequence). Trimming removed 6 bases from V and 0 bases from J, with 14 bases in between. The CDR3 coding sequence is TGCAGTGCAAGACAGCCCCGCTTGAACACTGAAGCTTTCTTT. Its translation is CSARQPRLNTEAFF.

This clonotype was observed a handful of times. This sequence joins TRBV6-1 and TRBJ2-5; 10 bases match TRBD2. The CDR3 is made up of 16 amino acids. V shed 2 bases and J 6 bases; nucleotides not matched to a gene: 9. Germline CDR1 reads MNHNS; CDR2 reads SASEGT. The CDR3 reads CASSEFRTSGPQTQYF. The CDR3 bases are TGTGCCAGCAGTGAATTCCGGACTAGCGGTCCCCAGACCCAGTACTTC.

A few counts support this clonotype. The gene calls are TRBV20-1 and TRBJ2-5; 11 nucleotides align to TRBD2. The J call is uncertain, as TRBJ2-7 better fits the DNA end. Germline V gene lookup returns CDR1 DFQATT and CDR2 SNEGSKA (reference sequence). The CDR3 length is 15 residues. The DNA for the CDR3 is TGCAGTGCTAGAGATCTTGCTAGCGGGAGGAGCGAGCAGTACTTC. Amino acid sequence: CSARDLASGRSEQYF.

The chain links TRBV2 to TRBJ1-4; D is unclear. The CDR3 is 15 amino acids. Germline assignment: CDR1 SNHLY and CDR2 FYNNEI. Trimming pared 7 bases from V and 4 bases from J, leaving 16 bases between. CDR3 bases: TGTGCCAGCAATAGAGAGCGCTCGGATAATGAAAAACTGTTTTTT. Translating it yields CASNRERSDNEKLFF. Filled out from reference TRBV2 and TRBJ1-4, the complete variable domain reads EPEVTQTPSHQVTQMGQEVILRCVPISNHLYFYWYRQILGQKVEFLVSFYNNEISEKSEIFDDQFSVERPDGSNFTLKIRSTKLEDSAMYFCASNRERSDNEKLFFGSGTQLSVL.

This clonotype was picked up many times. The gene calls are TRBV27 and TRBJ2-1, with 9 positions matching TRBD2. CDR3 size: 16 residues. Germline V lookup: CDR1 MNHEY, CDR2 SMNVEV (reference sequence). Trimming took 1 base from V and 8 from J; bases not matched to a gene: 9. The CDR3 DNA is TGTGCCAGCAGTTTATTAGGCGGGGGGGCCATAGATGAGCAGTTCTTC. It encodes CASSLLGGGAIDEQFF.

The sample holds one count of this clonotype. A much larger clonotype is one base distant, so this may be a read error. The V call is TRBV7-9, the J call TRBJ2-1; TRBD2 aligns across 14 bases. The germline V gene has CDR1 SEHNR and CDR2 FQNEAQ (reference sequence). The CDR3 totals 15 residues. CDR3 loop: CTSSRTSGGPSEQFF. For the CDR3, the DNA is TGTACCAGCAGCCGGACTAGCGGGGGGCCGAGTGAGCAGTTCTTC.

This clonotype showed up just a few times. This rearrangement joins TRBV29-1 to TRBJ1-2; D unclear. Trimming took off 4 bases at V and 8 bases at J, with 14 bases between the two ends. The CDR3 has 12 residues. Germline CDR1 and CDR2: SQVTM and ANQGSEA. The DNA for the CDR3 is TGCAGCGTTGGCGGGCCCAGTGGGGGCTACACCTTC. Residues: CSVGGPSGGYTF.

This clonotype appeared many times. The CDR3 region is CATSDPLATQETQYF. CDR3 nucleotide sequence: TGTGCCACCAGTGACCCACTAGCTACCCAAGAGACCCAGTACTTC. This sequence joins TRBV24-1 and TRBJ2-5, with D perhaps TRBD2 (6 bases). Per germline, CDR1 KGHDR and CDR2 SFDVKD. The CDR3 consists of 15 residues. V lost 4 bases and J 1 base, leaving 12 bases between the germline ends.

There are a few counts of this clonotype. The chain is built from TRBV4-1 and TRBJ2-7, with 9 bases matching TRBD2. In germline, CDR1 is MGHRA, CDR2 YSYEKL. The V segment lost 3 bases and the J segment 3 bases; nucleotides outside the gene matches: 6. The CDR3 consists of 15 residues. The CDR3 nucleotides read TGCGCCAGCAGCCATGAAGCGGGAGGTTACTACGAGCAGTACTTC. Translation gives CASSHEAGGYYEQYF.

Note on this clonotype: A read error may account for a junction end that differs from germline. V usage is TRBV19 and J usage is TRBJ2-3; D is possibly TRBD1 (6 bases). Looked up from germline, CDR1 is LNHDA and CDR2 is SQIVND (reference sequence). The CDR3 extends over 14 amino acids. CDR3 nucleotide sequence: TGTGCCAGTAGGATGGGGGCGCTGAAAGATGCGCAGTATTTT. It codes for CASRMGALKDAQYF. The entire variable domain, with the rest obtained from reference TRBV19 and TRBJ2-3, is as follows: DGGITQSPKYLFRKEGQNVTLSCEQNLNHDAMYWYRQDPGQGLRLIYYSQIVNDFQKGDIAEGYSVSREKKESFPLTVTSAQKNPTAFYLCASRMGALKDAQYFGPGTRLTVL.

This CDR3 reads CASRTTGNHGYTF. The CDR3 nucleotides read TGTGCCAGCAGGACGACAGGAAACCATGGCTACACCTTC. The chain joins TRBV6-2 or TRBV6-3 to TRBJ1-2, with D possibly matching TRBD1 (6 bases). Trimming stripped 6 bases from V and 6 bases from J, with 14 bases between. The CDR3 is 13 amino acids. The germline gives CDR1 MNHEY, CDR2 SVGEGT.

This clonotype was seen ten or more times. The genes are TRBV5-1 and TRBJ1-5, with D tentatively TRBD1 (5 bases). V was cut by 2 bases and J by 8 bases, with 17 bases left in between. This CDR3 is 15 amino acids long. Germline assignment: CDR1 SGHRS and CDR2 YFSETQ. The CDR3 DNA follows: TGCGCCAGCAGCTTTGGGGCGGGGCTGGGGGAGCCCCAGCATTTT. Its translation: CASSFGAGLGEPQHF.

This clonotype has at least ten counts. The chain combines TRBV12-3 or TRBV12-4 with TRBJ1-2, with D possibly matching TRBD1 (6 bases). V was clipped by 5 bases and J by 4 bases, with 14 bases between them. The CDR3 loop spans 14 amino acids. CDR3 sequence reads: CASSLGTRGYGYTF. CDR3 nucleotides: TGTGCCAGCAGTCTTGGGACAAGAGGCTATGGCTACACCTTC.

The chain combines TRBV25-1 with TRBJ1-3; 7 bases match TRBD1. Germline loops: CDR1 MGHDK, CDR2 SYGVNS. V gave up 9 bases and J gave up 4 bases; unmatched junction bases: 12. This CDR3 has 15 amino acids. The CDR3, as DNA: TGTGCCAGTGAACAGGGGAATTTGTACGGAAACACCATATATTTT. Translating gives CASEQGNLYGNTIYF.

In its sample, this clonotype was seen many times. V is TRBV29-1 and J is TRBJ1-5; D may be TRBD1 (6 bases). The CDR3 length is 12 residues. V lost 4 bases and J lost 4, with 8 bases in between. The germline V gene encodes CDR1 SQVTM and CDR2 ANQGSEA. CDR3 coding DNA: TGCAGCGTTGGGCAGGGGAATCAGCCCCAGCATTTT. Translated: CSVGQGNQPQHF.

The chain has TRBV7-2 and TRBJ2-7; maybe TRBD2 (6 bases). The CDR3 has 15 amino acids. V was cut by 4 bases and J by 7 bases, with 20 bases left in between. Germline V CDR1 and CDR2: SGHTA, FQGNSA. The CDR3 coding sequence is TGTGCCAGCAGCTACGGGACTCAAGGGTGGGGTGAGCAGTACTTC. It translates to CASSYGTQGWGEQYF.

J is TRBJ1-2 and V is TRBV29-1; possibly TRBD1 for D (6 bases). Trimming cost V 1 base and J 7 bases, with 19 bases left between them. CDR1 SQVTM and CDR2 ANQGSEA come from the germline V gene. CDR3 length: 15 residues. The CDR3 sequence is CSVEGPRGGSAGYTF. The CDR3 DNA reads TGCAGCGTTGAAGGTCCCAGGGGAGGTTCGGCTGGCTACACCTTC.

The chain recombines TRBV10-3 with TRBJ2-2; 8 bases fit TRBD2. Per the germline V gene, CDR1 is ENHRY and CDR2 is SYGVKD. The CDR3 is made up of 18 amino acids. The V gene end was trimmed by 6 bases and the J gene end by 3 bases; junction bases not matched to a gene: 15. The CDR3 spells CAIRLQTSGTTDTGELFF. The CDR3 DNA sequence: TGTGCCATCAGGCTTCAAACTAGCGGTACTACGGACACCGGGGAGCTGTTTTTT.